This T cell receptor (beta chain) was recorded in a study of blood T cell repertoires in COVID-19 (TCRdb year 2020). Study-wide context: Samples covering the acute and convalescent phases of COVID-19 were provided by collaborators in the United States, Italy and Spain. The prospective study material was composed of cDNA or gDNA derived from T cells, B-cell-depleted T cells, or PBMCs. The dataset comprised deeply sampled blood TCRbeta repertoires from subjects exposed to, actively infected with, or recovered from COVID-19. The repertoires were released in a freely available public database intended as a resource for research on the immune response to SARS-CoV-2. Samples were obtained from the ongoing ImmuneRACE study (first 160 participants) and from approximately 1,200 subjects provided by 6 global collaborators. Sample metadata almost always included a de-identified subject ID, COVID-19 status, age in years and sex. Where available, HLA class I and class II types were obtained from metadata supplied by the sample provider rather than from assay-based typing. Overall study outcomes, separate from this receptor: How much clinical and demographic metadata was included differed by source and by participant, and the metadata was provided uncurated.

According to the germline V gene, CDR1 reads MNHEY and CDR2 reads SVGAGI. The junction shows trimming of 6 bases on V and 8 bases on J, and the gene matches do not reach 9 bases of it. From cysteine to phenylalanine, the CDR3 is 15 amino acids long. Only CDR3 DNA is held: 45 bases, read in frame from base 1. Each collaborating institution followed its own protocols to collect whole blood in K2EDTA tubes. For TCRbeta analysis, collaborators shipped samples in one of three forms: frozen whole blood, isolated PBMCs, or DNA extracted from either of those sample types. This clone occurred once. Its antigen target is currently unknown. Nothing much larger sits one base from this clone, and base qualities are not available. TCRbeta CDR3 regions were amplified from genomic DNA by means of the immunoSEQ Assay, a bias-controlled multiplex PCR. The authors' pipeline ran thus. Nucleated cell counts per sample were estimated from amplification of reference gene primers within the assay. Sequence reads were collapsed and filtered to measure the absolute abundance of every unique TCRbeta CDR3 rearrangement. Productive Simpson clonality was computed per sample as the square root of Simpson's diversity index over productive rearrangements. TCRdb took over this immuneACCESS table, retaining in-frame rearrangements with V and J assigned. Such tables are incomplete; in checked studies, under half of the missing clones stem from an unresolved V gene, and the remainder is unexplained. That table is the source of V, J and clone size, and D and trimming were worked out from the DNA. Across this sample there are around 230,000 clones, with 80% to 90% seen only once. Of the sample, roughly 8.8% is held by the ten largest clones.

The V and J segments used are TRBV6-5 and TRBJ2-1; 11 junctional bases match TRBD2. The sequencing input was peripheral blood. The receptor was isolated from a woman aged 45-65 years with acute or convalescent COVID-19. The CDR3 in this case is CASSRTSGRQDEQFF. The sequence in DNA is TGTGCCAGCAGCCGCACTAGCGGGAGACAAGATGAGCAGTTCTTC.